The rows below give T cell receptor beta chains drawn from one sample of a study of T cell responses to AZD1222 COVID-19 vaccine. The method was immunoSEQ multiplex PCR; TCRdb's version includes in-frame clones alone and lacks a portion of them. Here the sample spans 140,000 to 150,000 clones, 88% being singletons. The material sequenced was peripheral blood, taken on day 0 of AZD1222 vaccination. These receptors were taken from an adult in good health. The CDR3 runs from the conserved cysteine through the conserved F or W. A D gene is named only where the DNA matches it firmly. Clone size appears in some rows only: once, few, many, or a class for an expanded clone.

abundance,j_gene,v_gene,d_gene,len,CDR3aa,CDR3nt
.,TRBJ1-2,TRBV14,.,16,CASRPIEGLSDYGYTF,TGTGCCAGCAGGCCGATTGAGGGGTTATCGGACTATGGCTACACCTTC
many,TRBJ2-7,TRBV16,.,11,CASSQSYEQYF,TGTGCCAGCAGCCAGTCCTACGAGCAGTACTTC
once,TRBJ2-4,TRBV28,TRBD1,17,CASSLSTGALAKNIQYF,TGTGCCAGCAGTTTAAGTACAGGGGCCTTAGCCAAAAACATTCAGTACTTC
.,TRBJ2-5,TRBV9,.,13,CASSGANGETQYF,TGTGCCAGCAGCGGCGCGAACGGGGAGACCCAGTACTTC
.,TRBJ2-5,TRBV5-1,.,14,CASSLDSPSKTQYF,TGCGCCAGCAGCTTGGATTCTCCTAGTAAGACCCAGTACTTC
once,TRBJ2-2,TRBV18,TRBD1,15,CASSPGQVDTGELFF,TGTGCCAGCTCACCCGGACAGGTCGACACCGGGGAGCTGTTTTTT
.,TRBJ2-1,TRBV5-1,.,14,CASSLVATYNEQFF,TGCGCCAGCAGCTTGGTAGCGACCTACAATGAGCAGTTCTTC
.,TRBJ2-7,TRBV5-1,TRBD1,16,CASTYYPGQGGNEQYF,TGCGCCAGCACATATTACCCGGGACAGGGGGGTAACGAGCAGTACTTC
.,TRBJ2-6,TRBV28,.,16,CASSFGARSGANVLTF,TGTGCCAGCAGTTTCGGGGCCCGCTCTGGGGCCAACGTCCTGACTTTC
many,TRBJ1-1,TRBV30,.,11,CAWIRVTEAFF,TGTGCCTGGATCCGTGTCACTGAAGCTTTCTTT
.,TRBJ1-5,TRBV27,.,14,CASSLGHSNQPQHF,TGTGCCAGCAGTTTAGGACACAGCAATCAGCCCCAGCATTTT
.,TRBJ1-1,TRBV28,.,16,CASSLSGLGENTEAFF,TGTGCCAGCAGTTTATCAGGGCTCGGGGAGAACACTGAAGCTTTCTTT
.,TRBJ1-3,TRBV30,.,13,CAWSSISGNTIYF,TGTGCCTGGAGCAGTATCTCTGGAAACACCATATATTTT
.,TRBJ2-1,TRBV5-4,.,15,CASSLGGSIYNEQFF,TGTGCCAGCAGCTTGGGAGGGTCAATTTACAATGAGCAGTTCTTC
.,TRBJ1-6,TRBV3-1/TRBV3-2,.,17,CASSQDLGGTNNSPLHF,TGTGCCAGCAGCCAAGATCTGGGGGGCACGAATAATTCACCCCTCCACTTT
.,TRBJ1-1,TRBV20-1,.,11,CSAHLNTEAFF,TGCAGTGCTCATTTGAACACTGAAGCTTTCTTT
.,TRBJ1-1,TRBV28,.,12,CASRVGQMTAFF,TGTGCCAGCCGGGTAGGGCAGATGACAGCTTTCTTT
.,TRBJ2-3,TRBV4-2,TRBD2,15,CASSSPGGSTDTQYF,TGTGCCAGCAGCTCGCCGGGGGGGAGCACAGATACGCAGTATTTT
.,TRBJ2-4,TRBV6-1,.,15,CASSWTDLAKNIQYF,TGTGCCAGCAGTTGGACGGACTTAGCCAAAAACATTCAGTACTTC
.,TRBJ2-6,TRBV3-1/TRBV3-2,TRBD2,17,CASSQVLAGSGANVLTF,TGTGCCAGCAGCCAAGTCCTAGCGGGCTCTGGGGCCAACGTCCTGACTTTC
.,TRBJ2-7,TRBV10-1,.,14,CASSGPRTPYEQYF,TGCGCCAGCAGTGGACCCCGAACCCCCTACGAGCAGTACTTC